This note documents a single T cell receptor beta chain sequence. The sample is drawn from a study of OX40 agonist ivuxolimab in advanced cancers. Using immunoSEQ multiplex PCR, the repertoire was profiled, and TCRdb retains in-frame clones only, with some absent. The sample includes around 21,000 clones, 83% seen only once; the top ten take about a fifth. Germline CDR1 reads LNHDA; CDR2 reads SQIVND (reference sequence). This CDR3 has 15 residues. Trimming removed 3 bases from V and 0 bases from J, with 10 bases in between. The chain joins TRBV19 to TRBJ2-3; D unresolved. Sequenced here: CD4+ or CD8+ T cells sorted from blood, sampled in a trial of the OX40 agonist ivuxolimab. The receptor was isolated from an adult with an advanced solid tumor such as melanoma, head and neck, liver or kidney cancer. In DNA form, the CDR3 reads TGTGCCAGTAGTATTCAGATTGGAAGCACAGATACGCAGTATTTT. This translates into CASSIQIGSTDTQYF.